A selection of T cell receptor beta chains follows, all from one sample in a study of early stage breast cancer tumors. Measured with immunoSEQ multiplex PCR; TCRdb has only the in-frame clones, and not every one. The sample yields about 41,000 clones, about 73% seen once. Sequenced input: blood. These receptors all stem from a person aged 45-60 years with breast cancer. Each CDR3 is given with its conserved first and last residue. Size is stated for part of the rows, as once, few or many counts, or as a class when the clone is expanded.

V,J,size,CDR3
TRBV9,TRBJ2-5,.,CASSVHPTREETQYF
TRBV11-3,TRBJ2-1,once,CASSLDYGGRGSYNEQFF
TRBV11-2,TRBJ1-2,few,CASSPGQGYGYTF
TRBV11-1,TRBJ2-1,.,CASSLETRSVNEQFF
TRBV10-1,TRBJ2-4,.,CASSEGQGGNIQYF
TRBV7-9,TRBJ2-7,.,CASSPTGREQYF
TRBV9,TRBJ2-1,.,CASSPPSGHEQFF
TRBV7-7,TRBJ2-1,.,CASSILAGLGYEQFF
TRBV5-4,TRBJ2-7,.,CASSLVGGDYEQYF
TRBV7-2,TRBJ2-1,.,CASSPSYGGKGNEQFF
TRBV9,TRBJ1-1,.,CASSVADRESEAFF
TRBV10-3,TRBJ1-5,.,CAISRDAGNQPQHF
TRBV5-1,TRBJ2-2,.,CASSFRQDGGELFF
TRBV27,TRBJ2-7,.,CASQGDGSYEQYF
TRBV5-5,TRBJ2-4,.,CASSLGGLAGAKNIQYF
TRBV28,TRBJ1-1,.,CASSPPGGLNTEAFF
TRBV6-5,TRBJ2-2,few,CASSYSRQITGELFF
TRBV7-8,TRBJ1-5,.,CASSFGRTGVQPQHF
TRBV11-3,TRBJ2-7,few,CASSGTGSSYEQYF
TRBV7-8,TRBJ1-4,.,CASSFRRTGVGPTNEKLFF
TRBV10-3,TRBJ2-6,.,CAISYLAGAVGANVLTF
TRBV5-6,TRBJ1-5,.,CASSRGGGGNQPQHF
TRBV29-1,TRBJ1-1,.,CSVTFRGLNTEAFF
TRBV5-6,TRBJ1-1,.,CASSLGQRSEAFF
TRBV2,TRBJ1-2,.,CASTGQGTNYGYTF
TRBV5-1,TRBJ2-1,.,CASSLGQGYNEQFF
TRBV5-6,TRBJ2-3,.,CASSGLVGLAGDDTQYF
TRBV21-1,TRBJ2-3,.,CASSKDKLAHTQYF
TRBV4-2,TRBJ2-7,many,CASSDRTGTYEQYF
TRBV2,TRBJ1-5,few,CASSDGRGNQPQHF
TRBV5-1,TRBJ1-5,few,CASSLEGSVSQPQHF
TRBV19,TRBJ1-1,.,CASTSRGRTEAFF
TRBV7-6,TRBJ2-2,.,CASSFPGAGELFF
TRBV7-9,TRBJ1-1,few,CASSLINPNTEAFF
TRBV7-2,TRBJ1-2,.,CASSLSLQGDGYTF
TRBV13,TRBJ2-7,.,CASSSETGQGTYEQYF
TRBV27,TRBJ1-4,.,CASSLLGRGGEKLFF
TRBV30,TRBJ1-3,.,CAWKRAGNTIYF
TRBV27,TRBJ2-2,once,CASSTGTSGRTGELFF
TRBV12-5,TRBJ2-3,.,CASGPRAGDTDTQYF
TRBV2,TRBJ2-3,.,CASSLGGLTDTQYF
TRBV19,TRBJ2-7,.,CATEAGGGNEQYF
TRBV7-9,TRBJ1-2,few,CASSQGVSDGYTF
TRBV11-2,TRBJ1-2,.,CASSLAGVIANYGYTF
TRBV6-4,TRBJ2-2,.,CASSTSGNTGELFF
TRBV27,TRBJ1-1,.,CASSLTPTGRVEAFF
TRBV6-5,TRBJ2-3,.,CASGTTGGHTDTQYF
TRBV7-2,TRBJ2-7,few,CASSWRRAQAYEQYF
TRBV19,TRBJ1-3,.,CASSPAGVYFSGNTTYF
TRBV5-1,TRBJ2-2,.,CASFPRRGANTGELFF
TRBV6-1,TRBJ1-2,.,CASRQLDGYTF
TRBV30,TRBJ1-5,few,CAWSPDRDQPQHF
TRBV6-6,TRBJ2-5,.,CASSWTSEPGDQYF
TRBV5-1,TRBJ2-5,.,CASSLRQAGQETQYF
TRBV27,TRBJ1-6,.,CASSPREGSPLHF